This TCR beta chain derives from a study of blood T cell repertoires in COVID-19. Profiling relied on immunoSEQ multiplex PCR, and the TCRdb table lists in-frame clones only, not all of them. The sample carries about 340,000 clones, around 85% recorded once. The TCR sequence derives from a woman aged 40-49 years with acute COVID-19. Source material: PBMCs or T cells enriched from blood (not recorded which).

Here the CDR3 reads CASSSGQVGVYGYTF. The CDR3 DNA reads as TGCGCCAGCAGCTCCGGACAGGTGGGAGTTTATGGCTACACCTTC. The chain has TRBV4-3 and TRBJ1-2, with TRBD1 matching 7 bases. The V gene's germline CDR1 is LGHNA and CDR2 YSLEER. The CDR3 spans 15 residues. J was trimmed by 5 bases and V by 5 bases; bases with no gene match: 11.